These 10 T cell receptor beta chains were all obtained from the same sample, sequenced in a study of blood T cell repertoires in COVID-19. Generated by immunoSEQ multiplex PCR, the TCRdb table keeps only in-frame clones and is missing some. This repertoire shows approximately 500,000 clones, about 89% found once; its top ten account for roughly 7.3%. The sample taken for sequencing was peripheral blood. These receptors came from a woman between 50 and 59 years old with COVID-19, enrolled during active disease.

CDR3 bases: TGTGCCAGCAGTACAGGGGGCAAAGAAAAACTGTTTTTT. It codes for CASSTGGKEKLFF. The chain carries TRBV6-5 and TRBJ1-4; 9 bases are shared with TRBD1. Germline values: CDR1 MNHEY, CDR2 SVGAGI. The CDR3 is 13 residues long. Germline trimming cut 5 bases from V and 8 bases from J; bases unmatched to any gene: 3.

The rearrangement links TRBV7-7 to TRBJ2-5; 13 bases align to TRBD2. V dropped 3 bases and J dropped 1; count of bases not matched to a gene: 2. Germline V gene data show CDR1 as SSHAT and CDR2 as FNYEAQ (reference sequence). This CDR3 spans 16 amino acids. In DNA form, the CDR3 reads TGTGCCAGCAGCTTGACTAGCGGGGGGCGCCAAGAGACCCAGTACTTC. Translating gives CASSLTSGGRQETQYF.

This chain links TRBV7-6 with TRBJ1-1; 7 nucleotides agree with TRBD1. Looked up from germline, CDR1 is SGHVS and CDR2 is FNYEAQ. The CDR3 is 15 amino acids. V was clipped by 5 bases and J by 1 base; unmatched bases: 7. The CDR3 sequence is CASSHTTGENTEAFF. DNA of the CDR3: TGTGCCAGCAGCCATACTACAGGGGAGAACACTGAAGCTTTCTTT.

V usage is TRBV6-6 and J usage is TRBJ2-2; weak D call: TRBD2 (6 bases). Germline lookup yields CDR1 MNHNY and CDR2 SVGAGI (reference sequence). This CDR3 has 13 amino acids. With 5 bases removed from V and 6 bases from J, the gap between germline ends came to 10 bases. The CDR3 DNA reads as TGTGCCAGCAGTCGCGGGGAAGCCGGGGAGCTGTTTTTT. It is translated as CASSRGEAGELFF.

This rearrangement joins TRBV2 to TRBJ2-7; 8 bases line up with TRBD1. The CDR3 length is 14 residues. Germline assignment: CDR1 SNHLY and CDR2 FYNNEI. V shed 6 bases, J shed 0 bases, and the junction held 4 bases outside the gene matches. The CDR3 bases are TGTGCCAGCAGCGCGGACAGGGCCTCCTACGAGCAGTACTTC. This gives the protein CASSADRASYEQYF. Using reference TRBV2 and TRBJ2-7 for the parts outside the CDR3, the full variable domain is EPEVTQTPSHQVTQMGQEVILRCVPISNHLYFYWYRQILGQKVEFLVSFYNNEISEKSEIFDDQFSVERPDGSNFTLKIRSTKLEDSAMYFCASSADRASYEQYFGPGTRLTVT.

CDR3 DNA sequence: TGTGCCAGCAGCTTGGGGGGCTCCTCTCTGTTTTTT. Protein sequence: CASSLGGSSLFF. The J gene is TRBJ1-4, the V gene TRBV5-6; D may be TRBD1 (5 bases). V dropped 0 bases and J dropped 14 bases, with 11 bases sitting between them. From germline, CDR1 is SGHDT and CDR2 YYEEEE. The length of the CDR3 is 12 residues. The whole variable domain, filled in from reference TRBV5-6 and TRBJ1-4, reads DAGVTQSPTHLIKTRGQQVTLRCSPKSGHDTVSWYQQALGQGPQFIFQYYEEEERQRGNFPDRFSGHQFPNYSSELNVNALLLGDSALYLCASSLGGSSLFFGSGTQLSVL.

This chain connects TRBV5-1 to TRBJ2-7, with 7 bases fitting TRBD2. CDR1 and CDR2 from the germline V gene are SGHRS and YFSETQ. V trimming: 6 bases; J trimming: 6 bases; junction bases outside the gene matches: 6. There are 12 residues in the CDR3. CDR3: CASNLGGGEQYF. The CDR3, as DNA: TGCGCCAGCAACCTGGGGGGGGGCGAGCAGTACTTC.

The chain couples TRBV4-2 to TRBJ2-3; the D is unclear. The CDR3 runs to 12 residues. Trimming removed 0 bases from V and 8 bases from J, with 6 bases in between. The V gene's germline CDR1 is LGHNA and CDR2 YNFKEQ. CDR3 coding DNA: TGTGCCAGCAGCCAAGATCGCGGTACGCAGTATTTT. It specifies CASSQDRGTQYF.

The rearrangement links TRBV7-8 to TRBJ2-7, with 10 bases identical to TRBD1. The CDR3 spans 16 residues. V trimming: 1 base; J trimming: 1 base; junction bases outside the gene matches: 4. Germline CDR1 SGHVS, CDR2 FQNEAQ. For the CDR3, the DNA is TGTGCCAGCAGCTTAGAACCGGGACAGGGGTCCTACGAGCAGTACTTC. Translating it yields CASSLEPGQGSYEQYF.

The chain has TRBV7-9 and TRBJ2-2; the D gene is possibly TRBD2 (6 bases). CDR3 length: 13 residues. Germline CDR1 SEHNR, CDR2 FQNEAQ (reference sequence). With 6 bases removed from V and 4 bases from J, the gap between germline ends came to 9 bases. The CDR3, as DNA: TGTGCCAGCAGTCCCGGGGGCACCGGGGAGCTGTTTTTT. Amino acid sequence: CASSPGGTGELFF.